This TCR beta chain was identified during a study of blood T cell repertoires in COVID-19. In the study overall: The cDNA or gDNA used as material had been derived from T cells, B-cell-depleted T cells, or PBMCs.

Germline V gene lookup returns CDR1 SGHNT and CDR2 YYREEE (reference sequence). CDR3 size: 18 residues. J was trimmed by 0 bases and V by 4 bases; bases with no gene match: 6. All recovered Cohort 3 donors got two negative PCRs, got clearance, or saw symptom resolution. In the original analysis: Nucleated cell counts were estimated from reference gene primer amplification. The protocol was immunoSEQ multiplex PCR, while the TCRdb copy is restricted to in-frame clones and leaves out a portion. For V, J and clone size, that table is used; D and trimming come from the DNA. The data contain some 240,000 clones, 80% to 85% of them singletons.

This chain links TRBV5-4 with TRBJ2-5, with TRBD2 matching over 16 bases. Sequencing was done on a sample of PBMCs or T cells enriched from blood (not recorded which). The sequence was obtained from a man aged 45-65 years who had recovered from COVID-19. The CDR3 region has the DNA TGTGCCAGCAGCGGTCCGGGACTAGCGGGGGGGTACCAAGAGACCCAGTACTTC. It is translated as CASSGPGLAGGYQETQYF.